This T cell receptor beta chain was recorded in a study of early T cells in non-severe SARS-CoV-2 infection. Background on the study: Unsorted whole-blood RNA was sequenced in bulk, leaving chains unpaired.

The table lists this clonotype with a few counts. Molecules of cDNA were individually given unique molecular identifiers that were attached to them. TCRdb itself ran the 5' RACE reads through MiXCR, one entry per CDR3 protein. This table holds roughly 77,000 distinct CDR3 sequences, around 12% found once. Deletions cut 0 bases from V and 7 bases from J, with 9 bases between. This CDR3 is 14 amino acids long. Germline lookup yields CDR1 SGHTA and CDR2 FQGTGA. This TCR came from an adult who was a healthcare worker with PCR-confirmed SARS-CoV-2 infection or an uninfected control (not recorded which). The chain recombines TRBV7-3 with TRBJ2-2; D may be TRBD2 (6 bases). The specimen sequenced was whole blood. This CDR3 is CASSLTGAGGELFF. The CDR3 coding sequence is TGTGCCAGCAGCTTAACGGGAGCGGGCGGGGAGCTGTTTTTT.